The sequence of this T cell receptor beta chain was determined in a study of Ad26.COV2.S vaccination and SARS-CoV-2 variants. Overall study findings and caveats: Similar non-spike TCR breadth was observed in recipients of vaccine and of placebo. From the TCR breadth and depth analyses, total T cell responses may have been underestimated.

Trimming took 7 bases from V and 1 from J; bases not matched to a gene: 6. Germline loops: CDR1 SGDLS, CDR2 YYNGEE. This CDR3 region has 14 residues. Note on this clone: Its matching antigen is unknown.

Sequenced by immunoSEQ multiplex PCR; TCRdb stores in-frame clones only, minus some. The data show about 430,000 clones, with approximately 92% seen just once and 10% to 15% held by the top ten. The treatment was: some 20 received Ad26.COV2.S at low or high dose, single or two shots; a few received placebo; per-sample allocation not given. Samples came from day 63 after the first vaccine or placebo injection. The vaccine delivered Wuhan-strain SARS-CoV-2 spike through an Ad26 vector. V gene TRBV9 combines with J gene TRBJ2-3; 7 nucleotides match TRBD2. This TCR derives from a person aged 18 to 59 who received the Ad26.COV2.S COVID-19 vaccine or a placebo. The sample in question was peripheral blood, obtained in a trial of Ad26.COV2.S vaccine versus placebo. In nucleotides, the CDR3 is TGTGCCAGCGCGGGAGTGGGGGGCACAGATACGCAGTATTTT. Residues: CASAGVGGTDTQYF.